Each of the 13 T cell receptor beta chains below was sequenced from the same sample in a study of CD8 T cells in Susac syndrome. After extraction with the RNeasy kit, about 0.45 to 1 ug of the RNA was reverse transcribed using random hexamers. TCRdb itself ran the immunoSEQ multiplex PCR reads through MiXCR, one entry per CDR3 protein. Among around 230,000 distinct CDR3 sequences, roughly 96% were seen once, and the ten largest hold 0.075% to 0.095%. Sequenced sample: CD4+ T cells from PBMCs. These receptors originate from a human donor with multiple sclerosis.

This clonotype showed up just once. The V gene is TRBV7-2, the J gene TRBJ2-2; no clear D. Between the trimmed V and J ends, which lost 3 bases and 4 bases, there was a span of 9 bases. Germline V gene lookup returns CDR1 SGHTA and CDR2 FQGNSA. This CDR3 spans 14 amino acids. This chain's CDR3 is CASSLKFGTGELFF. As DNA, the CDR3 is TGTGCCAGCAGCTTGAAGTTCGGCACCGGGGAGCTGTTTTTT.

This chain joins TRBV5-1 and TRBJ1-5; D unresolved. The CDR3 is made up of 15 amino acids. Per the germline V gene, CDR1 is SGHRS and CDR2 is YFSETQ. Trimming left V 0 bases short and J 1 base short, with 8 bases between. CDR3 coding DNA: TGCGCCAGCAGCTTGGAAGGGTCCAGCAATCAGCCCCAGCATTTT. This encodes CASSLEGSSNQPQHF.

The chain has TRBV18 and TRBJ2-6; D possibly corresponds to TRBD1 (5 bases). Trimming cost V 4 bases and J 3 bases, with 10 bases left between them. CDR3 length equals 15 residues. CDR1 is KGHSH, CDR2 LQKENI, per germline. This CDR3 is CASSLQGNGANVLTF. CDR3 DNA sequence: TGTGCCAGCTCACTCCAGGGAAATGGGGCCAACGTCCTGACTTTC.

The V gene is TRBV20-1, the J gene TRBJ2-5; TRBD2 matches at 7 bases. J gave up 5 bases and V 3 bases, and 6 bases lay outside the gene matches. This CDR3 contains 13 residues. Germline-derived CDR1 and CDR2 are DFQATT and SNEGSKA (reference sequence). The CDR3 is CSARPAAGETQYF. The CDR3 nucleotides are TGCAGTGCTAGGCCCGCAGCGGGGGAGACCCAGTACTTC.

V gene TRBV23-1 combines with J gene TRBJ2-7; no clear D. TRBV23-1 is known as an ORF, though its function is uncertain. CDR3 length: 16 residues. V lost 9 bases and J lost 0, with 21 bases in between. CDR3 protein: CARDDSCGRSSYEQYF. CDR3 bases: TGCGCCAGAGACGATTCATGTGGCAGGAGCTCCTACGAGCAGTACTTC.

CDR3 protein: CSVVGRELFSEQYF. CDR3 bases: TGCAGCGTTGTCGGGCGGGAGCTGTTCTCCGAGCAGTACTTC. V and J are TRBV29-1 and TRBJ2-7, with 7 bases identical to TRBD2. Trimming removed 4 bases from V and 6 bases from J; junction bases left unmatched: 12. The CDR3 loop spans 14 amino acids. CDR1 and CDR2 from the germline V gene are SQVTM and ANQGSEA.

A single count supports this clonotype. J is TRBJ1-6 and V is TRBV6-6; possibly TRBD1 for D (5 bases). The CDR3 totals 13 residues. CDR1 is MNHNY, CDR2 SVGAGI, per germline (reference sequence). Trimming took off 6 bases at V and 5 bases at J, with 8 bases between the two ends. CDR3 protein: CASRPRDNSPLHF. The CDR3 bases are TGTGCCAGCAGGCCCAGGGATAATTCACCCCTCCACTTT.

V gene TRBV20-1 combines with J gene TRBJ2-3; 13 nucleotides align to TRBD2. There are 14 residues in the CDR3. The germline gives CDR1 DFQATT, CDR2 SNEGSKA (reference sequence). Unmatched junction bases numbered 4, after V lost 4 bases and J lost 6 bases. This CDR3 is CSATGLAGVDTQYF. As DNA, the CDR3 is TGCAGTGCTACTGGACTAGCGGGGGTGGATACGCAGTATTTT.

This clonotype was counted once. The chain links TRBV4-1 to TRBJ2-5; D perhaps matches TRBD1 (6 bases). The CDR3 totals 15 residues. V gave up 3 bases and J gave up 1 base, with 12 bases separating them. The germline V gene has CDR1 MGHRA and CDR2 YSYEKL. For the CDR3, the DNA is TGCGCCAGCAGCCACGGGCGACAGGTCCAAGAGACCCAGTACTTC. Its translation is CASSHGRQVQETQYF.

This clonotype was observed a single time. The chain is built from TRBV27 and TRBJ1-6; D gene unclear. This CDR3 region has 16 residues. Looked up from germline, CDR1 is MNHEY and CDR2 is SMNVEV (reference sequence). The V end was cut by 2 bases, the J end by 5 bases, with 13 bases between. The CDR3 region is CASSLRAGSHNSPLHF. CDR3 DNA: TGTGCCAGCAGTTTAAGGGCAGGCAGCCATAATTCACCCCTCCACTTT.

This chain uses TRBV9 with TRBJ2-7, with a tentative D call TRBD1 (5 bases). Per germline, CDR1 SGDLS and CDR2 YYNGEE. V lost 4 bases, J lost 6 bases, and 14 bases lay in between. The CDR3 has 13 amino acids. This CDR3 reads CASSPGPRVEQYF. CDR3 bases: TGTGCCAGCAGCCCAGGGCCCAGAGTCGAGCAGTACTTC.

This chain links TRBV24-1 with TRBJ1-2; unclear D gene. The CDR3 has 11 amino acids. Trimming removed 4 bases at V and 6 bases at J, with 5 bases between. Germline values: CDR1 KGHDR, CDR2 SFDVKD. Here the CDR3 DNA reads TGTGCCACCAGTGACTATCATGGCTACACCTTC. Translating gives CATSDYHGYTF.

The genes are TRBV30 and TRBJ2-7; 9 bases line up with TRBD2. This CDR3 has 14 amino acids. J gave up 3 bases and V 2 bases, and 5 bases lay outside the gene matches. Germline V CDR1 and CDR2: GTSNPN, SVGIG (reference sequence). The DNA of the CDR3 is TGTGCCTGGAGTCCTCTAGCGGGGTTCTACGAGCAGTACTTC. Its protein product is CAWSPLAGFYEQYF.